This T cell receptor (beta chain) appears in the sequencing data of a study of T cell responses to AZD1222 COVID-19 vaccine. Clones were sequenced by immunoSEQ multiplex PCR, and TCRdb holds only the in-frame ones, with some missing. The data contain 130,000 to 150,000 clones, 75% to 90% of them seen just once; the ten biggest clones take up roughly 1.7%. CDR1 and CDR2 (germline): MNHNS, SASEGT. The CDR3 has 14 residues. Between the trimmed V and J ends, which lost 2 bases and 4 bases, there was a span of 11 bases. The source of this sequence is an adult in good health. The input for sequencing was peripheral blood, taken on day 0 of AZD1222 vaccination. The V call is TRBV6-1, the J call TRBJ2-5; TRBD1 might be the D (6 bases). CDR3 in DNA: TGTGCCAGCAGTGAATGGGCAGGGGTAGAGACCCAGTACTTC. Protein product: CASSEWAGVETQYF.